This TCR beta chain was recorded in a study of lymphopenia after photon versus proton radiotherapy. Data came from immunoSEQ multiplex PCR; TCRdb stores just in-frame clones and leaves some out. The sample consists of 83,000 or so clones, around 83% of them appearing once. The CDR3 covers 15 residues. V lost 7 bases to trimming and J lost 2 bases, with 18 bases between them. Per germline, CDR1 SGHTA and CDR2 FQGNSA. This clone was seen a single time. The chain is built from TRBV7-2 and TRBJ2-7, with unresolved D. The sequence came from a man aged 60-69 years with pancreatic cancer. Here the sequenced sample was peripheral blood, taken from a patient treated with proton-based radiotherapy. For the CDR3, the DNA is TGTGCCAGCACCTTGGGGAACAGAAACGCCTACGAGCAGTACTTC. Translated: CASTLGNRNAYEQYF.